The clone carrying this TCR beta chain was picked up many times. Antigen unknown. The data were taken from a study of breast tumors, draining lymph nodes, adjacent tissues. The study's findings and limits: Tumor repertoires ranked between lymph nodes and nontumor tissue in diversity, with V and J gene preferences. Luminal-like breast cancer showed significantly higher tumor–nontumor repertoire similarity than basal-like.

TCRdb re-called the multiplex PCR reads with MiXCR, one entry per CDR3 protein. The sample comprises approximately 120,000 distinct CDR3 sequences, less than 25% of which are singletons, and roughly 2.2% rests with the top ten. Germline V gives CDR1 SGHRS, CDR2 YFSETQ. Trimming cost V 3 bases and J 9 bases; bases outside gene matches: 10. The CDR3 spans 15 residues. Breast cancer patients provided tissue from their axillary draining lymph nodes. The specimen was axillary lymph node tissue. The rearrangement uses TRBV5-1 and TRBJ2-1, with 9 bases that match TRBD1. The TCR comes from a female donor with breast cancer. Some clones in this sample may be carry-over from other donors' samples. CDR3 amino acids: CASSSPGQGVIEQFF. CDR3 coding DNA: TGCGCCAGCAGCTCACCGGGACAGGGTGTGATTGAGCAGTTCTTC.